The 29 T cell receptor beta chains below all came from one sample that was sequenced in a study of blood T cell repertoires in COVID-19. TCRdb's table, derived via immunoSEQ multiplex PCR, lists solely in-frame clones and lacks some. The sample has roughly 20,000 clones; roughly 93% are singletons. Material for sequencing was peripheral blood. These receptors were obtained from a human donor in a cohort sampled during active COVID-19.

This chain links TRBV29-1 with TRBJ2-5, with D maybe TRBD2 (5 bases). V was shortened by 4 bases and J by 2 bases, with 11 bases between the two germline ends. The germline CDR1 and CDR2 sequences are SQVTM and ANQGSEA. The CDR3 covers 13 residues. The CDR3 DNA reads TGCAGCGTTGGTCGGACGGGGCAAGAGACCCAGTACTTC. Residues: CSVGRTGQETQYF.

The CDR3 coding sequence is TGTGCCAGCAGTTTAACGCAGTTTCACTCTGGAAACACCATATATTTT. Its translation: CASSLTQFHSGNTIYF. This chain uses TRBV6-5 with TRBJ1-3; D gene ambiguous. Germline assignment: CDR1 MNHEY and CDR2 SVGAGI. The CDR3 has 16 residues. Deletions cut 4 bases from V and 0 bases from J, with 13 bases between.

The gene calls are TRBV9 and TRBJ2-7; a weak D match, TRBD2 (5 bases). The CDR3 sequence is 16 residues long. Germline loops: CDR1 SGDLS, CDR2 YYNGEE. V was shortened by 0 bases and J by 3 bases, with 16 bases between the two germline ends. The DNA for the CDR3 is TGTGCCAGCAGCGTAGCTGTGGGAGACACAATCTACGAGCAGTACTTC. Residues: CASSVAVGDTIYEQYF.

The chain carries TRBV10-3 and TRBJ2-3; D may be TRBD2 (6 bases). The CDR3 is 13 amino acids. Looked up from germline, CDR1 is ENHRY and CDR2 is SYGVKD. Deletions cut 11 bases from V and 0 bases from J, with 12 bases between. CDR3 loop: CALRDSSTDTQYF. DNA for the CDR3: TGTGCCCTTAGGGACTCCAGCACAGATACGCAGTATTTT.

This clone was detected only once. The V and J genes are TRBV18 and TRBJ2-3; a weak D match, TRBD1 (5 bases). Between the trimmed V and J ends, which lost 6 bases and 2 bases, there was a span of 18 bases. CDR1 is KGHSH and CDR2 is LQKENI in the germline V gene. The CDR3 consists of 16 residues. CDR3 sequence: CASSQGVLSDTDTQYF. CDR3 coding DNA: TGTGCCAGCTCGCAAGGGGTGTTATCGGACACAGATACGCAGTATTTT.

This clone was seen once. The chain is built from TRBV28 and TRBJ1-5; 8 positions agree with TRBD1. The CDR3 runs to 17 residues. Trimming at V came to 4 bases and at J to 2 bases, leaving 10 bases not matched to a gene. Germline assignment: CDR1 MDHEN and CDR2 SYDVKM. CDR3 sequence (DNA): TGTGCCAGCAGTTCGACAGGGGAGGTAAGGGGCAATCAGCCCCAGCATTTT. Residues: CASSSTGEVRGNQPQHF.

The chain couples TRBV4-1 to TRBJ1-2; no definite D call. The CDR3 has 13 residues. V lost 0 bases, J lost 2 bases, and 4 bases lay in between. The germline V gene encodes CDR1 MGHRA and CDR2 YSYEKL. The CDR3 loop reads CASSQDGNYGYTF. CDR3 nucleotides: TGCGCCAGCAGCCAAGACGGGAACTATGGCTACACCTTC.

The V and J genes are TRBV5-1 and TRBJ2-2, with D possibly matching TRBD1 (5 bases). Per germline, CDR1 SGHRS and CDR2 YFSETQ. Between the trimmed V and J ends, which lost 1 base and 1 base, there was a span of 5 bases. The CDR3 totals 14 residues. The DNA for the CDR3 is TGCGCCAGCAGCTTGACAGGGAACACCGGGGAGCTGTTTTTT. It encodes CASSLTGNTGELFF.

The chain couples TRBV10-1 to TRBJ2-3, with 7 bases that match TRBD1. The CDR3 length is 16 residues. Germline V gene sequence: CDR1 WNHNN, CDR2 SYGVQD (reference sequence). Unmatched junction bases numbered 14, after V lost 5 bases and J lost 6 bases. In DNA form, the CDR3 reads TGCGCCAGCAGTCCACCGAGGGGGCGATTCTCGGATACGCAGTATTTT. It translates to CASSPPRGRFSDTQYF.

The chain combines TRBV5-6 with TRBJ2-6; TRBD1 aligns across 11 bases. The CDR3 has 19 amino acids. Germline lookup yields CDR1 SGHDT and CDR2 YYEEEE. J lost 2 bases, V lost 0 bases, and 7 bases had no gene match. CDR3 residues: CASSLVVGQGAAGANVLTF. In nucleotides, the CDR3 is TGTGCCAGCAGCTTGGTTGTTGGACAGGGGGCCGCTGGGGCCAACGTCCTGACTTTC.

The chain joins TRBV9 to TRBJ1-3; D gene ambiguous. The V gene's germline CDR1 is SGDLS and CDR2 YYNGEE. V dropped 4 bases and J dropped 10 bases, with 15 bases sitting between them. This CDR3 spans 13 amino acids. This chain's CDR3 is CASSLFGEGTIYF. The CDR3 DNA follows: TGTGCCAGCAGCCTATTCGGGGAAGGGACCATATATTTT.

The chain joins TRBV19 to TRBJ1-3, with D hard to call. CDR1 is LNHDA and CDR2 is SQIVND in the germline V gene (reference sequence). Trimming took off 4 bases at V and 0 bases at J, with 13 bases between the two ends. There are 16 residues in the CDR3. CDR3 sequence reads: CASSTSGRPSGNTIYF. The DNA for the CDR3 is TGTGCCAGTAGTACCAGCGGACGTCCCTCTGGAAACACCATATATTTT.

This clone came up once. The V gene is TRBV5-8, the J gene TRBJ1-5, with D maybe TRBD1 (6 bases). Germline-derived CDR1 and CDR2 are SGHTS and YDEGEE. Trimming pared 4 bases from V and 4 bases from J, leaving 12 bases between. The CDR3 has 14 residues. The CDR3 nucleotides are TGTGCCAGCAGCCTCTACAGGGAGAATCAGCCCCAGCATTTT. Translated, it gives CASSLYRENQPQHF. Using reference TRBV5-8 and TRBJ1-5 for the parts outside the CDR3, the full variable domain is EAGVTQSPTHLIKTRGQQATLRCSPISGHTSVYWYQQALGLGLQFLLWYDEGEERNRGNFPPRFSGRQFPNYSSELNVNALELEDSALYLCASSLYRENQPQHFGDGTRLSIL.

The V gene is TRBV5-4, the J gene TRBJ2-7, with D possibly being TRBD1 (5 bases). The CDR3 has 14 residues. From germline, CDR1 is SGHNT and CDR2 YYREEE (reference sequence). The V and J ends lost 0 bases and 7 bases respectively, with 14 bases between them. For the CDR3, the DNA is TGTGCCAGCAGCTTGGTAGGGGATTCGGGTGAGCAGTACTTC. This translates into CASSLVGDSGEQYF.

The chain has TRBV6-5 and TRBJ2-3, with D possibly being TRBD2 (6 bases). CDR1 is MNHEY, CDR2 SVGAGI, per germline. CDR3 size: 15 residues. The germline V and J ends were trimmed by 6 bases and 6 bases, with 19 bases remaining between them. CDR3 region: CASSLKLASSDTQYF. The CDR3 DNA is TGTGCCAGCAGCCTTAAACTAGCATCCTCCGATACGCAGTATTTT.

The rearrangement uses TRBV6-6 and TRBJ1-1; D gene unclear. Germline V CDR1 and CDR2: MNHNY, SVGAGI (reference sequence). This CDR3 region has 14 residues. The V and J ends lost 2 bases and 1 base respectively, with 8 bases between them. The CDR3 DNA is TGTGCCAGCAGTTACGGAGAGAAGAACACTGAAGCTTTCTTT. It encodes CASSYGEKNTEAFF.

V and J are TRBV6-6 and TRBJ1-5; possibly TRBD1 for D (6 bases). Germline CDR1 MNHNY, CDR2 SVGAGI (reference sequence). V lost 4 bases to trimming and J lost 1 base, with 14 bases between them. The CDR3 extends over 16 amino acids. This CDR3 reads CASSFGTSRSNQPQHF. The CDR3 DNA is TGTGCCAGCAGTTTTGGGACAAGTCGCAGCAATCAGCCCCAGCATTTT.

This chain uses TRBV27 with TRBJ2-3; 9 bases are a match to TRBD1. J gave up 1 base and V 6 bases, and 14 bases lay outside the gene matches. Germline CDR1 is MNHEY and CDR2 is SMNVEV (reference sequence). This CDR3 has 18 residues. The CDR3 is CASSAWGTGLFGTDTQYF. The CDR3 nucleotides are TGTGCCAGCAGCGCATGGGGGACAGGGTTATTCGGCACAGATACGCAGTATTTT.

The chain combines TRBV6-5 with TRBJ1-3; maybe TRBD1 (5 bases). Per the germline V gene, CDR1 is MNHEY and CDR2 is SVGAGI. V gave up 9 bases and J gave up 0 bases, with 12 bases separating them. This CDR3 spans 14 amino acids. The DNA for the CDR3 is TGTGCCAGTCGACAGTTACACTCTGGAAACACCATATATTTT. This sequence encodes CASRQLHSGNTIYF.

This clone turned up a few times. The chain is built from TRBV18 and TRBJ1-5, with 7 bases identical to TRBD1. The germline gives CDR1 KGHSH, CDR2 LQKENI. With 3 bases clipped from V and 0 bases from J, the junction kept 11 bases outside the gene matches. This CDR3 is 18 amino acids long. The CDR3 protein is CASSPLPGQVNSNQPQHF. The CDR3 DNA reads as TGTGCCAGCTCACCCCTCCCAGGACAGGTTAATAGCAATCAGCCCCAGCATTTT.

V and J are TRBV20-1 and TRBJ2-5; D not resolved. The CDR3 sequence is 11 residues long. Germline lookup yields CDR1 DFQATT and CDR2 SNEGSKA (reference sequence). V dropped 2 bases and J dropped 5 bases, with 6 bases sitting between them. CDR3 sequence: CSARPEETQYF. Written as DNA, the CDR3 is TGCAGTGCTAGACCGGAGGAGACCCAGTACTTC.

This clone showed up just a few times. V and J are TRBV7-9 and TRBJ1-1, with 8 bases matching TRBD1. The germline V gene encodes CDR1 SEHNR and CDR2 FQNEAQ (reference sequence). V trimming: 5 bases; J trimming: 8 bases; junction bases outside the gene matches: 16. This CDR3 has 16 residues. The CDR3 loop is CASSPLTGRGLREAFF. The CDR3 nucleotides read TGTGCCAGCAGCCCCCTCACGGGCAGGGGGCTCAGAGAAGCTTTCTTT.

Within the sample, this clone is large. The chain carries TRBV7-8 and TRBJ2-1; 8 positions agree with TRBD2. The CDR3 has 15 amino acids. In germline, CDR1 is SGHVS, CDR2 FQNEAQ. V was clipped by 1 base and J by 3 bases; unmatched bases: 2. This chain's CDR3 is CASSLGTSSYNEQFF. In DNA, the CDR3 is TGTGCCAGCAGCTTAGGGACTAGCAGCTACAATGAGCAGTTCTTC.

The genes are TRBV3-1 (or the pseudogene TRBV3-2) and TRBJ2-6; D gene uncertain. There are 17 residues in the CDR3. V was pared by 4 bases and J by 1 base, with 14 bases between. Germline CDR1 LGHDT, CDR2 YNNKEL (reference sequence). CDR3 nucleotide sequence: TGTGCCAGCAGCCGTGAGGCTAGACTGTCTGGGGCCAACGTCCTGACTTTC. Translation gives CASSREARLSGANVLTF.

The rearrangement joins TRBV2 to TRBJ2-7, with D uncertain. The germline V gene encodes CDR1 SNHLY and CDR2 FYNNEI. V lost 2 bases and J 2 bases, leaving 4 bases between the germline ends. This CDR3 is 12 amino acids long. DNA for the CDR3: TGTGCCAGCAGTGAACAGGCCTACGAGCAGTACTTC. The encoded protein is CASSEQAYEQYF. Full variable domain (remainder filled in from reference TRBV2 and TRBJ2-7): EPEVTQTPSHQVTQMGQEVILRCVPISNHLYFYWYRQILGQKVEFLVSFYNNEISEKSEIFDDQFSVERPDGSNFTLKIRSTKLEDSAMYFCASSEQAYEQYFGPGTRLTVT.

V is TRBV5-8 and J is TRBJ2-5, with D tentatively TRBD1 (7 bases). The CDR3 sequence is 15 residues long. The germline gives CDR1 SGHTS, CDR2 YDEGEE. Deletions cut 3 bases from V and 7 bases from J, with 19 bases between. CDR3 sequence reads: CASSWGDSRIGTQYF. The CDR3 DNA sequence: TGTGCCAGCAGCTGGGGGGACAGCCGTATCGGGACCCAGTACTTC.

This clone has more than one count but fewer than ten. The chain has TRBV4-1 and TRBJ1-6, with a possible D match to TRBD1 (6 bases). CDR3 length: 16 residues. V lost 4 bases to trimming and J lost 0 bases, with 10 bases between them. The germline V gene encodes CDR1 MGHRA and CDR2 YSYEKL. CDR3 DNA: TGCGCCAGCAGCCGGACAGAGAGCTCCTATAATTCACCCCTCCACTTT. Protein: CASSRTESSYNSPLHF.

The chain couples TRBV28 to TRBJ2-3, with 14 bases identical to TRBD2. V shed 6 bases and J 0 bases; nucleotides not matched to a gene: 8. The CDR3 runs to 18 residues. Germline CDR1 and CDR2: MDHEN and SYDVKM. The CDR3 DNA is TGTGCCAGCAGGACCGGGACTAGCGGGAGAGCTAGCACAGATACGCAGTATTTT. It is translated as CASRTGTSGRASTDTQYF. The entire variable domain, with the rest obtained from reference TRBV28 and TRBJ2-3, is as follows: DVKVTQSSRYLVKRTGEKVFLECVQDMDHENMFWYRQDPGLGLRLIYFSYDVKMKEKGDIPEGYSVSREKKERFSLILESASTNQTSMYLCASRTGTSGRASTDTQYFGPGTRLTVL.

The chain recombines TRBV29-1 with TRBJ2-7; the match to TRBD1 covers 10 bases. Germline trimming cut 5 bases from V and 2 bases from J; bases unmatched to any gene: 3. This CDR3 spans 13 amino acids. In germline, CDR1 is SQVTM, CDR2 ANQGSEA. For the CDR3, the DNA is TGCAGCGTTCGGGACAGGGGACCCTACGAGCAGTACTTC. This sequence encodes CSVRDRGPYEQYF.